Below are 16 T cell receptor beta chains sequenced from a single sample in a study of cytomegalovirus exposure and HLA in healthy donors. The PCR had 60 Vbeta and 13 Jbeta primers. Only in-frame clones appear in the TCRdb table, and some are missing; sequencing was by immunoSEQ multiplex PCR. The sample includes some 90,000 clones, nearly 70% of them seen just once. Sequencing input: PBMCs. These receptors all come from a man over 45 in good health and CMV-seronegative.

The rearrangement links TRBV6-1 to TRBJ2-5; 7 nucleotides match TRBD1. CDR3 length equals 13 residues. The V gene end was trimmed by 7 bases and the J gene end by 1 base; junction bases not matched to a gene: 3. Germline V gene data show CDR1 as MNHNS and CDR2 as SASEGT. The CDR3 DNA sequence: TGTGCCAGCACTCAGGGGGTCCAAGAGACCCAGTACTTC. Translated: CASTQGVQETQYF.

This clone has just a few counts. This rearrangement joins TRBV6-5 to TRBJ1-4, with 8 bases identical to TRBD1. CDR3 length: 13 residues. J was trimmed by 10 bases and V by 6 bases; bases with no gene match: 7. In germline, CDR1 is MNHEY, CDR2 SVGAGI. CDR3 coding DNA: TGTGCCAGCAGAGGACAGGGCCGGCGAAAACTGTTTTTT. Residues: CASRGQGRRKLFF.

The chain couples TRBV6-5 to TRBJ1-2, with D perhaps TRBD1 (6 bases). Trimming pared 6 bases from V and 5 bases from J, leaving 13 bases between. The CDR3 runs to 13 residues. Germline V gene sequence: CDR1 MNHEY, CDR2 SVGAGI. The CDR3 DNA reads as TGTGCCAGCAGACCAGGGGTGGGGTATGGCTACACCTTC. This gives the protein CASRPGVGYGYTF.

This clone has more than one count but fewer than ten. The CDR3 DNA reads TGTGCCAGCAGTTTATTCGGGCAGGGGGCGCGAGAGACCCAGTACTTC. It yields the protein CASSLFGQGARETQYF. The V gene is TRBV28, the J gene TRBJ2-5, with 8 positions matching TRBD1. This CDR3 comprises 16 residues. The V and J ends lost 1 base and 4 bases, in that order; junction bases with no gene match: 8. Germline V gene data show CDR1 as MDHEN and CDR2 as SYDVKM.

The CDR3 nucleotides read TGTGCCACGACAGGGGGCAACGGGGAGACCCAGTACTTC. This encodes CATTGGNGETQYF. The genes are TRBV10-3 and TRBJ2-5, with TRBD1 matching 10 bases. CDR1 is ENHRY, CDR2 SYGVKD, per germline. The CDR3 extends over 13 amino acids. The V gene end was trimmed by 10 bases and the J gene end by 5 bases; junction bases not matched to a gene: 7.

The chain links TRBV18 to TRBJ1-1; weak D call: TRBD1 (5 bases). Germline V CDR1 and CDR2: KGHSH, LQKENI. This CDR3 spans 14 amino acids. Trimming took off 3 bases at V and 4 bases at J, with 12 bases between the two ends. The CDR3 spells CASSPDRLRTEAFF. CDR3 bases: TGTGCCAGCTCACCCGACAGACTTCGCACTGAAGCTTTCTTT.

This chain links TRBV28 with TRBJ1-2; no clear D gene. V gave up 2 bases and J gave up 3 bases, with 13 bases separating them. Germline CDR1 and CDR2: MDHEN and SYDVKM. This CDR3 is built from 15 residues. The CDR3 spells CASSLGGGLDYGYTF. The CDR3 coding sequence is TGTGCCAGCAGTTTAGGAGGAGGTTTGGACTATGGCTACACCTTC.

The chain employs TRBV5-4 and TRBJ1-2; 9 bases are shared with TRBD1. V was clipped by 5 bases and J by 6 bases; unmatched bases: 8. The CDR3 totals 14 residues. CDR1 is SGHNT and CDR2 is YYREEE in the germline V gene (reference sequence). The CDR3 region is CASRSEQGADGYTF. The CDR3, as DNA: TGTGCCAGCAGAAGCGAACAGGGGGCAGATGGCTACACCTTC.

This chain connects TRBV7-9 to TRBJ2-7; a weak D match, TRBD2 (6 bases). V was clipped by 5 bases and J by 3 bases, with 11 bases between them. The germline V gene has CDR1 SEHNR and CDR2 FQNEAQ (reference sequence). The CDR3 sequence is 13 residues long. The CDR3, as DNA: TGTGCCAGCAGCCAGGGACTCTACTACGAGCAGTACTTC. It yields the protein CASSQGLYYEQYF. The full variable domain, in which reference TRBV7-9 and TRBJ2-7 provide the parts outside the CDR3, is DTGVSQNPRHKITKRGQNVTFRCDPISEHNRLYWYRQTLGQGPEFLTYFQNEAQLEKSRLLSDRFSAERPKGSFSTLEIQRTEQGDSAMYLCASSQGLYYEQYFGPGTRLTVT.

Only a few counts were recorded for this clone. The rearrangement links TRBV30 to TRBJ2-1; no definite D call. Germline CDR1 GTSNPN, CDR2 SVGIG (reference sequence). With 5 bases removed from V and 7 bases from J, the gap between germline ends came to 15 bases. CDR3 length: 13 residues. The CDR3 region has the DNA TGTGCCTGGTCAAGGATACTCAGGAATGAGCAGTTCTTC. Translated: CAWSRILRNEQFF.

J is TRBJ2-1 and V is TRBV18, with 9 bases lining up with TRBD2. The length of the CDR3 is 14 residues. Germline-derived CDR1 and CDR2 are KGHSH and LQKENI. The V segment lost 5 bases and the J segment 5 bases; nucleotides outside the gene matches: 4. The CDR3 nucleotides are TGTGCCAGCTCAGTATTAGCGGGGGACAATGAGCAGTTCTTC. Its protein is CASSVLAGDNEQFF.

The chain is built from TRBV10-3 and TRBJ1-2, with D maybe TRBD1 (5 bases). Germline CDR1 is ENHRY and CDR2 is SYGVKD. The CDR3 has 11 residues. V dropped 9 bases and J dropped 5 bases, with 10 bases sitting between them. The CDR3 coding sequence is TGTGCCATGTCCGGGGGATATGGCTACACCTTC. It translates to CAMSGGYGYTF.

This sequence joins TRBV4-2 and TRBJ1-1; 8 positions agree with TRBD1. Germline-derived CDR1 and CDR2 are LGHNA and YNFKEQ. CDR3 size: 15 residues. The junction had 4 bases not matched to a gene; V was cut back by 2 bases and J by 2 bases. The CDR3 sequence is CASSQPDRGNTEAFF. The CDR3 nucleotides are TGTGCCAGCAGCCAACCTGACAGGGGAAACACTGAAGCTTTCTTT.

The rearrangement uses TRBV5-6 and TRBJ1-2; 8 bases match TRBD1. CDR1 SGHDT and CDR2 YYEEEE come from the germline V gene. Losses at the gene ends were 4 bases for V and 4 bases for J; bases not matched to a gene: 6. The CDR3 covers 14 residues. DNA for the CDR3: TGTGCCAGCAGCGGATCCGGGACAGGCTATGGCTACACCTTC. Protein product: CASSGSGTGYGYTF.

The chain's CDR3 is CASTNHRAPTDTQYF. CDR3 bases: TGTGCCAGCACTAACCACAGGGCTCCCACAGATACGCAGTATTTT. The chain has TRBV2 and TRBJ2-3, with D possibly matching TRBD1 (6 bases). The CDR3 length is 15 residues. Trimming left V 7 bases short and J 2 bases short, with 16 bases between. Germline V lookup: CDR1 SNHLY, CDR2 FYNNEI.

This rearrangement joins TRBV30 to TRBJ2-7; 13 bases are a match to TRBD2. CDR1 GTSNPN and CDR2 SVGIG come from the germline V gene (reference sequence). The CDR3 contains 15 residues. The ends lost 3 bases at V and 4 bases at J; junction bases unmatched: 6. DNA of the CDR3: TGTGCCTGGAGGCCGAGACTAGCGGGGGGATACGAGCAGTACTTC. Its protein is CAWRPRLAGGYEQYF.